These 6 T cell receptor beta chains share one sample of origin, sequenced in a study of control samples from healthy donors and cancer patients. The protocol was immunoSEQ multiplex PCR, while the TCRdb copy is restricted to in-frame clones and leaves out a portion. The sample shows 110,000 or so clones, 70% to 85% of them seen only once. Source material: blood. Receptors were obtained from a young man in good health.

V usage is TRBV28 and J usage is TRBJ2-7; TRBD1 matches 10 bases. Per the germline V gene, CDR1 is MDHEN and CDR2 is SYDVKM. J was trimmed by 5 bases and V by 5 bases; bases with no gene match: 9. The CDR3 runs 15 residues. CDR3 nucleotide sequence: TGTGCCAGCAGTACTCCGGGACAGGGGAACAACGAGCAGTACTTC. Translating it yields CASSTPGQGNNEQYF.

This clone was seen once. The rearrangement uses TRBV28 and TRBJ2-3, with D hard to call. Germline V gene data show CDR1 as MDHEN and CDR2 as SYDVKM. V gave up 5 bases and J gave up 0 bases, with 9 bases separating them. This CDR3 contains 14 residues. CDR3 protein: CASSDPPSTDTQYF. For the CDR3, the DNA is TGTGCCAGCAGTGACCCACCGAGCACAGATACGCAGTATTTT.

Written as DNA, the CDR3 is TGTGCCAGCAACAACATAATGAGGACAGGGATGGAGCAGTACTTC. This translates into CASNNIMRTGMEQYF. The V gene is TRBV11-2, the J gene TRBJ2-7; 8 positions match TRBD1. Germline loops: CDR1 SGHAT, CDR2 FQNNGV. J was trimmed by 7 bases and V by 7 bases; bases with no gene match: 15. This CDR3 contains 15 residues.

The chain couples TRBV5-1 to TRBJ1-2; 7 nucleotides match TRBD1. V lost 4 bases and J lost 4; bases outside the gene matches: 10. From germline, CDR1 is SGHRS and CDR2 YFSETQ. The CDR3 consists of 15 residues. CDR3 residues: CASSAYAGGGYGYTF. As DNA, the CDR3 is TGCGCCAGCAGCGCCTACGCAGGGGGAGGCTATGGCTACACCTTC.

In nucleotides, the CDR3 is TGTGCCAGCAGTGATAAGTTGGATACGCAGTATTTT. This encodes CASSDKLDTQYF. The chain combines TRBV6-4 with TRBJ2-3; D not resolved. Germline CDR1 reads MRHNA; CDR2 reads SNTAGT. V was clipped by 3 bases and J by 6 bases, with 7 bases between them. The CDR3 has 12 residues.

This clone was counted between two and nine times. V and J are TRBV6-2 or TRBV6-3 and TRBJ2-7; 7 bases fit TRBD1. The CDR3 sequence is 14 residues long. The germline gives CDR1 MNHEY, CDR2 SVGEGT. J gave up 3 bases and V 5 bases, and 7 bases lay outside the gene matches. The CDR3 region has the DNA TGTGCCAGCAGTCCCAGGGGGTCCCTCTACGAGCAGTACTTC. Protein: CASSPRGSLYEQYF.